One and the same sample provided the 15 T cell receptor beta chains below, sequenced in a study of response to subunit inactivated influenza vaccine. From the RT-PCR reads, TCRdb called clonotypes with MiXCR, one entry per CDR3 protein. The sample has around 530,000 distinct CDR3 sequences, approximately 15% seen once. The input for sequencing was CD4+ T cells sorted from PBMCs, taken 23 to 25 months after vaccination. These TCRs come from a man in his fifties or sixties who received an inactivated influenza vaccine.

This clonotype was found a few times. This rearrangement joins TRBV28 to TRBJ2-5; 15 nucleotides match TRBD2. J lost 4 bases, V lost 4 bases, and 10 bases had no gene match. Per the germline V gene, CDR1 is MDHEN and CDR2 is SYDVKM. The CDR3 length is 18 residues. CDR3 sequence: CASSSLGLAGGPGETQYF. In DNA, the CDR3 is TGTGCCAGCAGTTCCCTCGGACTAGCGGGAGGGCCGGGAGAGACCCAGTACTTC. Full variable domain (rest looked up from reference TRBV28 and TRBJ2-5): DVKVTQSSRYLVKRTGEKVFLECVQDMDHENMFWYRQDPGLGLRLIYFSYDVKMKEKGDIPEGYSVSREKKERFSLILESASTNQTSMYLCASSSLGLAGGPGETQYFGPGTRLLVL.

V usage is TRBV6-1 and J usage is TRBJ1-6, with TRBD1 matching 7 bases. Germline CDR1 reads MNHNS; CDR2 reads SASEGT. Losses at the gene ends were 4 bases for V and 2 bases for J; bases not matched to a gene: 5. The CDR3 loop spans 16 amino acids. The CDR3 loop is CASSGNQGAYNSPLHF. The CDR3 coding sequence is TGTGCCAGCAGTGGAAATCAGGGGGCCTATAATTCACCCCTCCACTTT.

V gene TRBV5-5 combines with J gene TRBJ1-6, with 7 bases lining up with TRBD1. CDR3 size: 15 residues. With V trimmed by 4 bases and J by 3 bases, 4 bases remained unmatched. CDR1 SGHKS and CDR2 YYEKEE come from the germline V gene (reference sequence). This CDR3 is CASSRRDSYNSPLHF. The CDR3 DNA reads TGTGCCAGCAGCCGGAGGGACAGCTATAATTCACCCCTCCACTTT.

This clonotype has at least ten counts. This rearrangement joins TRBV5-6 to TRBJ1-5; TRBD1 matches at 10 bases. V lost 5 bases to trimming and J lost 4 bases; unmatched junction nucleotides: 6. CDR1 and CDR2 (germline): SGHDT, YYEEEE. The CDR3 spans 15 residues. CDR3 in amino acids: CASSKDRGANQPQHF. CDR3 coding DNA: TGTGCCAGCAGTAAGGACAGGGGGGCAAATCAGCCCCAGCATTTT.

This clonotype was seen a few times. The chain has TRBV6-1 and TRBJ2-6; weak D call: TRBD1 (6 bases). This CDR3 has 14 amino acids. Germline lookup yields CDR1 MNHNS and CDR2 SASEGT. The V gene lost 8 bases and the J gene lost 4 bases, with 12 bases spanning the gap. The CDR3 coding sequence is TGTGCCAGCCAGGGGAGTAAGGGGGCCAACGTCCTGACTTTC. Protein product: CASQGSKGANVLTF.

This chain uses TRBV20-1 with TRBJ2-3; a possible D gene is TRBD2 (6 bases). Trimming took 3 bases from V and 2 from J, leaving 12 bases between them. Germline CDR1 is DFQATT and CDR2 is SNEGSKA (reference sequence). The CDR3 is 14 residues long. The CDR3 protein is CSARGTLLTDTQYF. The CDR3 DNA reads TGCAGTGCTAGGGGGACTCTCCTCACAGATACGCAGTATTTT.

The V and J genes are TRBV5-1 and TRBJ2-3; TRBD1 matches 7 bases. The V gene's germline CDR1 is SGHRS and CDR2 YFSETQ. The ends lost 4 bases at V and 3 bases at J; junction bases unmatched: 14. The CDR3 runs to 17 residues. Written as DNA, the CDR3 is TGCGCCAGCAGCCCCGGGACAGTGGTCCTTGGGACAGATACGCAGTATTTT. As protein: CASSPGTVVLGTDTQYF.

In its sample, this clonotype was seen many times. This chain links TRBV10-3 with TRBJ2-1, with TRBD2 identical over 10 bases. CDR1 and CDR2 (germline): ENHRY, SYGVKD. The CDR3 has 17 amino acids. The V segment lost 10 bases and the J segment 0 bases; nucleotides outside the gene matches: 12. The CDR3 DNA reads TGTGCCACCGGAGGCAGCGGGAGGGCCCTCTCCTACAATGAGCAGTTCTTC. Protein product: CATGGSGRALSYNEQFF.

This clonotype came up many times. The chain combines TRBV7-8 with TRBJ2-3, with TRBD2 matching 8 bases. The germline V gene has CDR1 SGHVS and CDR2 FQNEAQ. Losses at the gene ends were 4 bases for V and 3 bases for J; bases not matched to a gene: 9. The CDR3 contains 16 residues. The CDR3 loop is CASSSLSGRVTDTQYF. The CDR3 coding sequence is TGTGCCAGCAGCTCCCTCAGCGGGAGAGTAACAGATACGCAGTATTTT.

The CDR3 protein is CASRDLQGNEQYF. CDR3 sequence (DNA): TGTGCCAGCAGGGACCTACAGGGCAACGAGCAGTACTTC. This chain joins TRBV3-1 and TRBJ2-7; D perhaps matches TRBD1 (6 bases). The germline CDR1 and CDR2 sequences are LGHDT and YNNKEL (reference sequence). There are 13 residues in the CDR3. With 6 bases removed from V and 5 bases from J, the gap between germline ends came to 14 bases.

This clonotype was seen many times. The chain links TRBV12-3 or TRBV12-4 to TRBJ2-7; maybe TRBD1 (6 bases). The CDR3 sequence is 15 residues long. V lost 2 bases and J 3 bases, leaving 14 bases between the germline ends. As DNA, the CDR3 is TGTGCCAGCAGTTTACAGACAGGCCTGAACTACGAGCAGTACTTC. Translated: CASSLQTGLNYEQYF.

The rearrangement joins TRBV5-1 to TRBJ2-1, with 7 bases identical to TRBD2. CDR3 length: 15 residues. Germline V lookup: CDR1 SGHRS, CDR2 YFSETQ. Trimming cost V 4 bases and J 5 bases; bases outside gene matches: 9. CDR3 DNA sequence: TGCGCCAGCAGCATTGGGCGAGCGGGGAACAATGAGCAGTTCTTC. Protein sequence: CASSIGRAGNNEQFF.

The chain couples TRBV4-1 to TRBJ2-3; 7 bases map to TRBD2. The CDR3 runs to 16 residues. J was trimmed by 4 bases and V by 4 bases; bases with no gene match: 11. The germline V gene encodes CDR1 MGHRA and CDR2 YSYEKL. The CDR3 reads CASSRGLAGFPDTQYF. CDR3 nucleotides: TGCGCCAGCAGCCGCGGCTTAGCGGGCTTCCCAGATACGCAGTATTTT.

There are many counts of this clonotype. The rearrangement links TRBV7-2 to TRBJ1-2; 10 bases line up with TRBD1. V dropped 3 bases and J dropped 4; count of bases not matched to a gene: 8. The CDR3 consists of 16 residues. The V gene's germline CDR1 is SGHTA and CDR2 FQGNSA. The CDR3 nucleotides are TGTGCCAGCAGCTTCGGACAGGGACAGGGGCTCTATGGCTACACCTTC. Encoded protein: CASSFGQGQGLYGYTF.

The chain has TRBV6-1 and TRBJ2-7, with a tentative D call TRBD2 (6 bases). V was pared by 5 bases and J by 4 bases, with 12 bases between. The CDR3 consists of 13 residues. The germline V gene has CDR1 MNHNS and CDR2 SASEGT. The CDR3 loop reads CASSRDWKYEQYF. The DNA for the CDR3 is TGTGCCAGCAGTCGGGACTGGAAGTACGAGCAGTACTTC.